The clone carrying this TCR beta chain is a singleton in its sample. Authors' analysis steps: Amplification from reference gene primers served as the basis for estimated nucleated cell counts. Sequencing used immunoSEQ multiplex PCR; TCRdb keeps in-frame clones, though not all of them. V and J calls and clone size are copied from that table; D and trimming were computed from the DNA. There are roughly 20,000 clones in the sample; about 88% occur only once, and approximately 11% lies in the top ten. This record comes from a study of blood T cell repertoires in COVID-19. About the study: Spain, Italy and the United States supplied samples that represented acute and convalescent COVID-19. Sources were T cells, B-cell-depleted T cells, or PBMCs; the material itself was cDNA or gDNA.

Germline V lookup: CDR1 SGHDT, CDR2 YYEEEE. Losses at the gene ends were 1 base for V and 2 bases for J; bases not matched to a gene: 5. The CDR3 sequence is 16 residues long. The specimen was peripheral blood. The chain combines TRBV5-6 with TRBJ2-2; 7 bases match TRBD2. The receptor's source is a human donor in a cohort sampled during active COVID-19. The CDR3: CASSLWAGVNTGELFF. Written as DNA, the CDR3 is TGTGCCAGCAGCTTGTGGGCGGGAGTTAACACCGGGGAGCTGTTTTTT.